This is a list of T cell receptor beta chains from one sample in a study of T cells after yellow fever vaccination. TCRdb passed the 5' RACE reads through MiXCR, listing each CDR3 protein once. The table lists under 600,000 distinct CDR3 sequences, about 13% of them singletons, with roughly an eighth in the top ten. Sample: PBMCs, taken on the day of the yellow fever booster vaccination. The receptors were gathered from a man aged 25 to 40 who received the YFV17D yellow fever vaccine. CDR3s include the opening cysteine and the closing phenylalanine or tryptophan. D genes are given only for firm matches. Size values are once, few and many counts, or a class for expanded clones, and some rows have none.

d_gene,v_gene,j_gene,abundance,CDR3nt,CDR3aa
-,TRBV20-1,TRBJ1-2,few,TGCAGTGCCTCGGACGGCACTAAATATGGCTACACCTTC,CSASDGTKYGYTF
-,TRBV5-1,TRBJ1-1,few,TGCGCCAGCAGCTTGGAGGGGGGGATGAACACTGAAGCTTTCTTT,CASSLEGGMNTEAFF
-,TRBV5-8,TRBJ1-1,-,TGTGCCAGCAGCTTCCCGACAGGTTACACTGAAGCTTTCTTT,CASSFPTGYTEAFF
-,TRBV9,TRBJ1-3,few,TGTGCCAGCACTGGGTCTCAAGGCTCTGGAAACACCATATATTTT,CASTGSQGSGNTIYF
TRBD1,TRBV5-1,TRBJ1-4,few,TGCGCCAGCAGCGTCCGGGACAGGGCCGGAAAACTGTTTTTT,CASSVRDRAGKLFF
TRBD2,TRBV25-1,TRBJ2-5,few,TGTGCCAGCAGTGAATACCAAACTAGCGGGAGCGAGACCCAGTACTTC,CASSEYQTSGSETQYF
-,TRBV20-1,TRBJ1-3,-,TGCAGTGCTAGAGACTCAGACTTTATCTCTGGAAACACCATATATTTT,CSARDSDFISGNTIYF
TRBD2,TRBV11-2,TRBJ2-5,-,TGTGCCAGCAGCTTAGACCGGGGGGGGACCCAGTACTTC,CASSLDRGGTQYF
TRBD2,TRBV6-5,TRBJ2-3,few,TGTGCCAGCAGTTACTTAGCGGGAGGAGCAGATACGCAGTATTTT,CASSYLAGGADTQYF
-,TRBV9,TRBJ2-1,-,TGTGCCAGCAGCGTAGGGGGGTTGGCCCACGAGCAGTTCTTC,CASSVGGLAHEQFF
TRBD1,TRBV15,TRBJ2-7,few,TGTGCCACCAGGTTGGACAGGGGTCTCTACGAGCAGTACTTC,CATRLDRGLYEQYF
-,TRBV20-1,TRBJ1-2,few,TGCAGTGCCGAACTAGCCGGGTTCGGCGGCTACACCTTC,CSAELAGFGGYTF
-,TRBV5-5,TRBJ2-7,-,TGTGCCAGCAGCTTGGTTCCTTACCGGGGCTACGAGCAGTACTTC,CASSLVPYRGYEQYF
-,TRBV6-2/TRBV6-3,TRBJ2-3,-,TGTGCCAGCAGTTACTACAGGACAGCAGATACGCAGTATTTT,CASSYYRTADTQYF
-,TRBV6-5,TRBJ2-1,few,TGTGCCAGCAGTTCAGAAGTTGTGTTACCCCACAATGAGCAGTTCTTC,CASSSEVVLPHNEQFF